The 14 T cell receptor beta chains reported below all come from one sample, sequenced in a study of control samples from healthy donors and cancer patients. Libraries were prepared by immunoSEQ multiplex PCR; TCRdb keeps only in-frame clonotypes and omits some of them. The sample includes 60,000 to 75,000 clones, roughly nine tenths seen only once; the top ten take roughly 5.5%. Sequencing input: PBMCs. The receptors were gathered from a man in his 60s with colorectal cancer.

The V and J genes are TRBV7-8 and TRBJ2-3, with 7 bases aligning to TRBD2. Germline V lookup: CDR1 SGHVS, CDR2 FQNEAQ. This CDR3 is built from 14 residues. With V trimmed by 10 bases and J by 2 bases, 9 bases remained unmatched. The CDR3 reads CATRRTRSTDTQYF. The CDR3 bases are TGTGCCACCAGGCGGACTAGATCCACAGATACGCAGTATTTT.

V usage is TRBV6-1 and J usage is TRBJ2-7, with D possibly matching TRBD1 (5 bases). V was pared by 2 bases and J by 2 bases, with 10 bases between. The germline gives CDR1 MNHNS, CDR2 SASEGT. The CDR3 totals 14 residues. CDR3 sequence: CASSEQGSAYEQYF. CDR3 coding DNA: TGTGCCAGCAGTGAACAGGGATCGGCCTACGAGCAGTACTTC.

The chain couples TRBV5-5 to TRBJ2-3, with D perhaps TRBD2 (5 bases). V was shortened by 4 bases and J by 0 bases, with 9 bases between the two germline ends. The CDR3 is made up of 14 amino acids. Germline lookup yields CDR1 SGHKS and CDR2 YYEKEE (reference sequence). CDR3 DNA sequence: TGTGCCAGCAGCAGCGGAGCTAGCACAGATACGCAGTATTTT. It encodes CASSSGASTDTQYF.

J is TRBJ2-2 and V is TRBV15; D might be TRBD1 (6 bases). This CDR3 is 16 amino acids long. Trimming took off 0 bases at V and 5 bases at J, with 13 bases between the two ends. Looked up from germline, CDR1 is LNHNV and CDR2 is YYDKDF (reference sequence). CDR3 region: CATSRDPTGGTGELFF. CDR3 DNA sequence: TGTGCCACCAGCAGAGATCCGACAGGAGGTACCGGGGAGCTGTTTTTT.

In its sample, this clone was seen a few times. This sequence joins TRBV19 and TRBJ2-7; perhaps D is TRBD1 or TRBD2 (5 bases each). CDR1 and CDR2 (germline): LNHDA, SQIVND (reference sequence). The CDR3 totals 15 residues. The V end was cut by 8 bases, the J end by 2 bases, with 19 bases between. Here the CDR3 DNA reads TGTGCCAGTGCCCCCGGGGCAGGTAGGACCTACGAGCAGTACTTC. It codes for CASAPGAGRTYEQYF.

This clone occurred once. CDR3 region: CASSILEGATEAFF. The CDR3 nucleotides read TGTGCCAGTAGTATACTTGAGGGGGCAACTGAAGCTTTCTTT. The V gene is TRBV19, the J gene TRBJ1-1; TRBD1 agrees at 7 bases. V was pared by 2 bases and J by 5 bases, with 5 bases of the junction left unmatched. Germline V gene data show CDR1 as LNHDA and CDR2 as SQIVND (reference sequence). This CDR3 comprises 14 residues.

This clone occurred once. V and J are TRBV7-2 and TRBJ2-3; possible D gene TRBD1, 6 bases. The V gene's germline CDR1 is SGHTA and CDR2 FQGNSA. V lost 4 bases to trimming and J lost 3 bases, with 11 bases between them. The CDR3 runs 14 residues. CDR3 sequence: CASSSLGGTDTQYF. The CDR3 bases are TGTGCCAGCAGCTCGCTAGGGGGTACAGATACGCAGTATTTT.

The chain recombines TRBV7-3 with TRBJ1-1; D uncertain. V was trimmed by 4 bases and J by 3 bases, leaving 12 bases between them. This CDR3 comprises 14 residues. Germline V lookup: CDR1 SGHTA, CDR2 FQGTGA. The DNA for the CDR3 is TGTGCCAGCAGCTCGCGTGGCGAGCACACTGAAGCTTTCTTT. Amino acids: CASSSRGEHTEAFF. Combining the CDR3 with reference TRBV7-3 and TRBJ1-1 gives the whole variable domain GAGVSQTPSNKVTEKGKYVELRCDPISGHTALYWYRQSLGQGPEFLIYFQGTGAADDSGLPNDRFFAVRPEGSVSTLKIQRTERGDSAVYLCASSSRGEHTEAFFGQGTRLTVV.

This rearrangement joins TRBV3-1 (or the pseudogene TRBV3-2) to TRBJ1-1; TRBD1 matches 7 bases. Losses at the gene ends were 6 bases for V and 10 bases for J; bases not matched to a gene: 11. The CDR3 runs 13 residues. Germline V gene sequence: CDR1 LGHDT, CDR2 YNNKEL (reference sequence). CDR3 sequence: CASSDDRVGVAFF. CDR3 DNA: TGTGCCAGCAGTGACGACAGGGTGGGGGTAGCTTTCTTT.

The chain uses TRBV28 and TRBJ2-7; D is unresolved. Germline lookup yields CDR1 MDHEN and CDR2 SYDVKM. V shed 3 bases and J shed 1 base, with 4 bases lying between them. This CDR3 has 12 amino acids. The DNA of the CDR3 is TGTGCCAGCAGTTTCCAATCCTACGAGCAGTACTTC. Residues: CASSFQSYEQYF.

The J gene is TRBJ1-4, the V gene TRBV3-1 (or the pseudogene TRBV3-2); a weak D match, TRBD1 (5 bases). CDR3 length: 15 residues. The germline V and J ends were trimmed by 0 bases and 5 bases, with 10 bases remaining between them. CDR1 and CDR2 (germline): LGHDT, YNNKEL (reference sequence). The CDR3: CASSQDWGMNEKLFF. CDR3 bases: TGTGCCAGCAGCCAAGACTGGGGCATGAATGAAAAACTGTTTTTT.

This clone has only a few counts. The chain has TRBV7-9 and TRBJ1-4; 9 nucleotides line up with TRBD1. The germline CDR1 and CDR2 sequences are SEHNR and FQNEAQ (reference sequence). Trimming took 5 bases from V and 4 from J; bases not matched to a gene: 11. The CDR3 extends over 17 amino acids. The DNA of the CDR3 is TGTGCCAGCAGCCACCAAACCGGGACAGGGTTTAATGAAAAACTGTTTTTT. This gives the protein CASSHQTGTGFNEKLFF.

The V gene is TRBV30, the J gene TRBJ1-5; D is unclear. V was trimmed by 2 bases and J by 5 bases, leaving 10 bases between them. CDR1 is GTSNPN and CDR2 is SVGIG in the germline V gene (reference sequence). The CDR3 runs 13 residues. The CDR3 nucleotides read TGTGCCTGGAGTAGGGAGCTCTATCAGCCCCAGCATTTT. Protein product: CAWSRELYQPQHF. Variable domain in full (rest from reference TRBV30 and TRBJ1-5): SQTIHQWPATLVQPVGSPLSLECTVEGTSNPNLYWYRQAAGRGLQLLFYSVGIGQISSEVPQNLSASRPQDRQFILSSKKLLLSDSGFYLCAWSRELYQPQHFGDGTRLSIL.

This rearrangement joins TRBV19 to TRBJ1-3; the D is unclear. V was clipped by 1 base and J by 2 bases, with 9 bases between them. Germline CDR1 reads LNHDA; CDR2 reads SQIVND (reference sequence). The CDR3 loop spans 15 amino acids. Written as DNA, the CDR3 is TGTGCCAGTAGTATAGGAACTGAACCTGGAAACACCATATATTTT. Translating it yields CASSIGTEPGNTIYF. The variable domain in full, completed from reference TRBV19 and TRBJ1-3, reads DGGITQSPKYLFRKEGQNVTLSCEQNLNHDAMYWYRQDPGQGLRLIYYSQIVNDFQKGDIAEGYSVSREKKESFPLTVTSAQKNPTAFYLCASSIGTEPGNTIYFGEGSWLTVV.